This T cell receptor (beta chain) comes out of a study of T-cell memory formation after mild COVID-19. The CDR3 sequence is 12 residues long. Study results and caveats: Pre-infection memory already had some responding clones, implying cross-reactive memory joined. SARS-CoV-2 specificity was not confirmed for second-wave clones peaking on day 37.

Each CDR3 protein is one row after TCRdb ran MiXCR on the 5' RACE reads. This table has roughly 410,000 distinct CDR3 sequences, 20% to 25% appearing once. On this clonotype: The antigen is undetermined.

The sequenced sample consisted of PBMCs or a T cell subset sorted from them (not recorded which). This chain connects TRBV12-3 or TRBV12-4 to TRBJ2-1, with TRBD2 matching over 7 bases. The TCR was taken from an adult woman who had mild COVID-19 (a few samples of this study predate the infection). Cell type and time point are not known. The CDR3 loop is CTGGTWEGEQFF. The CDR3 region has the DNA TGTACCGGGGGGACTTGGGAAGGGGAGCAGTTCTTC.